The present entry profiles one T cell receptor (beta chain) with its context. This entry comes from a study of blood T cell repertoires in COVID-19. Whole-study context: The United States, Italy and Spain supplied acute and convalescent COVID-19 samples.

The table came from immunoSEQ multiplex PCR; TCRdb's copy has only in-frame clones and leaves some out. The repertoire holds roughly 160,000 clones, with roughly four fifths as singletons. Germline CDR1 KGHSH, CDR2 LQKENI. Deletions cut 5 bases from V and 3 bases from J, with 17 bases between. This CDR3 region has 16 residues. Sequencing was performed on peripheral blood. The gene calls are TRBV18 and TRBJ1-5; D is undetermined. This receptor was obtained from an older man with active or convalescent COVID-19. Written as DNA, the CDR3 is TGTGCCAGCTCATCCGGGGTGTATAGGGACAATCAGCCCCAGCATTTT. Translated: CASSSGVYRDNQPQHF. Full variable domain (outside the CDR3, taken from reference TRBV18 and TRBJ1-5): NAGVMQNPRHLVRRRGQEARLRCSPMKGHSHVYWYRQLPEEGLKFMVYLQKENIIDESGMPKERFSAEFPKEGPSILRIQQVVRGDSAAYFCASSSGVYRDNQPQHFGDGTRLSIL.